Shown below are 7 T cell receptor beta chains from a single sample sequenced in a study of blood T cell repertoires in COVID-19. Sequencing was performed with immunoSEQ multiplex PCR; in TCRdb, only in-frame clones are kept and a portion is missing. The sample lists 210,000 or so clones; approximately 84% were seen once. Input material: peripheral blood. These receptors originate from a woman in her 70s with active or convalescent COVID-19.

The rearrangement joins TRBV7-3 to TRBJ2-1; a weak D match, TRBD1 (6 bases). This CDR3 is built from 15 residues. V was cut by 3 bases and J by 1 base, with 10 bases left in between. Germline loops: CDR1 SGHTA, CDR2 FQGTGA. CDR3 amino acids: CASSFRGGSYNEQFF. The CDR3 bases are TGTGCCAGCAGCTTCAGGGGCGGGTCCTACAATGAGCAGTTCTTC.

The gene calls are TRBV5-1 and TRBJ2-6; a possible D gene is TRBD1 (6 bases). The CDR3 spans 18 residues. In germline, CDR1 is SGHRS, CDR2 YFSETQ. V was pared by 1 base and J by 0 bases, with 14 bases between. CDR3 coding DNA: TGCGCCAGCAGCTTGAGGGGACAAGGGACCTCTGGGGCCAACGTCCTGACTTTC. Protein: CASSLRGQGTSGANVLTF.

The V gene is TRBV2, the J gene TRBJ2-2; D remains ambiguous. Per germline, CDR1 SNHLY and CDR2 FYNNEI. The V and J ends lost 6 bases and 0 bases respectively, with 11 bases between them. This CDR3 comprises 15 residues. The CDR3 sequence: CASSPRMANTGELFF. The CDR3 nucleotides are TGTGCCAGCAGCCCTAGGATGGCGAACACCGGGGAGCTGTTTTTT.

This chain uses TRBV19 with TRBJ1-5, with D possibly TRBD1 on 6 matching bases. The V gene lost 5 bases and the J gene lost 4 bases, with 12 bases spanning the gap. This CDR3 is 14 amino acids long. Germline CDR1 is LNHDA and CDR2 is SQIVND (reference sequence). CDR3 sequence: CASSYQGGNQPQHF. As DNA, the CDR3 is TGTGCCAGTAGTTATCAAGGGGGTAATCAGCCCCAGCATTTT.

CDR3 region: CASSPAGGALGSGANVLTF. As DNA, the CDR3 is TGTGCCAGCAGCCCCGCCGGGGGGGCTTTAGGCTCTGGGGCCAACGTCCTGACTTTC. This chain uses TRBV7-2 with TRBJ2-6; 8 positions agree with TRBD2. After removal of 5 bases from V and 0 bases from J, the junction contained 12 bases not matched to a gene. There are 19 residues in the CDR3. The germline V gene has CDR1 SGHTA and CDR2 FQGNSA.

The gene calls are TRBV29-1 and TRBJ2-2; D gene ambiguous. V was shortened by 4 bases and J by 0 bases, with 9 bases between the two germline ends. The CDR3 sequence is 14 residues long. Looked up from germline, CDR1 is SQVTM and CDR2 is ANQGSEA. CDR3 coding DNA: TGCAGCGTTGTCACTTCCCCGAACACCGGGGAGCTGTTTTTT. Its translation: CSVVTSPNTGELFF.

V usage is TRBV19 and J usage is TRBJ2-5, with 11 bases identical to TRBD1. The V gene's germline CDR1 is LNHDA and CDR2 SQIVND (reference sequence). V lost 10 bases, J lost 5 bases, and 12 bases stayed unmatched. This CDR3 comprises 15 residues. The CDR3 DNA follows: TGTGCCACCTCCAGGGGGACAGGGGGTACGGAGACCCAGTACTTC. Protein: CATSRGTGGTETQYF. The whole variable domain, remainder taken from reference TRBV19 and TRBJ2-5, is DGGITQSPKYLFRKEGQNVTLSCEQNLNHDAMYWYRQDPGQGLRLIYYSQIVNDFQKGDIAEGYSVSREKKESFPLTVTSAQKNPTAFYLCATSRGTGGTETQYFGPGTRLLVL.